These 26 T cell receptor beta chains share one sample of origin, sequenced in a study of shared clonotypes between healthy human individuals. Some clones are missing from TCRdb's copy, which holds only in-frame ones; the method was immunoSEQ multiplex PCR. The repertoire holds 850,000 to 1,200,000 clones, with 65% to 75% as singletons. Sequenced sample: memory CD4+ T cells sorted from blood. Regarding subset: CD45RA-negative fraction. These receptors were taken from a man between 18 and 29 years old in good health.

The V gene is TRBV27, the J gene TRBJ1-1; D unresolved. Germline assignment: CDR1 MNHEY and CDR2 SMNVEV (reference sequence). Trimming shortened V by 3 bases and J by 0 bases, and 17 bases separated the two germline ends. The CDR3 runs to 17 residues. The chain's CDR3 is CASSFDFPWGMNTEAFF. CDR3 nucleotide sequence: TGTGCCAGCAGTTTTGATTTCCCTTGGGGAATGAACACTGAAGCTTTCTTT.

In its sample, this clone was seen many times. This CDR3 is also generated by other DNA sequences in the sample. This chain connects TRBV30 to TRBJ1-5; 8 nucleotides align to TRBD1. The V and J ends lost 1 base and 4 bases, in that order; junction bases with no gene match: 0. The germline CDR1 and CDR2 sequences are GTSNPN and SVGIG (reference sequence). CDR3 size: 13 residues. CDR3 protein: CAWSGTGNQPQHF. CDR3 DNA sequence: TGTGCCTGGAGTGGGACAGGGAATCAGCCCCAGCATTTT.

This rearrangement joins TRBV6-1 to TRBJ2-2; 8 bases are a match to TRBD1. V was clipped by 6 bases and J by 4 bases; unmatched bases: 7. The CDR3 loop spans 15 amino acids. Germline V gene sequence: CDR1 MNHNS, CDR2 SASEGT. CDR3 DNA: TGTGCCAGCAGCCGGACAGGGATCGGCACCGGGGAGCTGTTTTTT. Encoded protein: CASSRTGIGTGELFF.

This chain uses TRBV7-3 with TRBJ1-5; perhaps TRBD1 as D (6 bases). This CDR3 has 13 amino acids. The germline V gene has CDR1 SGHTA and CDR2 FQGTGA. Trimming shortened V by 7 bases and J by 7 bases, and 14 bases separated the two germline ends. Written as DNA, the CDR3 is TGTGCCAGCAACCTGAACAGGGACCAGCCCCAGCATTTT. Translating gives CASNLNRDQPQHF.

V and J are TRBV7-9 and TRBJ2-1; 10 positions match TRBD1. CDR3 size: 19 residues. CDR1 is SEHNR and CDR2 is FQNEAQ in the germline V gene (reference sequence). V was pared by 0 bases and J by 0 bases, with 8 bases of the junction left unmatched. This CDR3 reads CASSLAMWGQGLSYNEQFF. The CDR3 DNA sequence: TGTGCCAGCAGCTTAGCGATGTGGGGACAGGGGCTCTCCTACAATGAGCAGTTCTTC.

The CDR3 nucleotides are TGTGCCTGGAGTGTACAACAGGGGAGTTGGGAGCAGTACTTC. Translating it yields CAWSVQQGSWEQYF. The chain combines TRBV30 with TRBJ2-7; 7 bases map to TRBD1. Germline V gene data show CDR1 as GTSNPN and CDR2 as SVGIG (reference sequence). This CDR3 has 14 amino acids. Losses at the gene ends were 0 bases for V and 7 bases for J; bases not matched to a gene: 9.

This chain connects TRBV2 to TRBJ1-6, with 7 bases aligning to TRBD1. Germline CDR1 is SNHLY and CDR2 is FYNNEI. J gave up 7 bases and V 5 bases, and 11 bases lay outside the gene matches. This CDR3 is built from 16 residues. This chain's CDR3 is CASSRTGEGWNSPLHF. CDR3 DNA sequence: TGTGCCAGCAGTCGAACAGGGGAGGGGTGGAATTCACCCCTCCACTTT.

The sample holds one count of this clone. Within the sample, other DNA sequences also encode this same CDR3. The chain recombines TRBV5-5 with TRBJ2-7; D is unresolved. CDR3 length: 13 residues. The ends were cut back, 4 bases at V and 0 bases at J, with 8 bases in the middle. Germline values: CDR1 SGHKS, CDR2 YYEKEE (reference sequence). DNA of the CDR3: TGTGCCAGCAGCCGGGTAAGCTCCTACGAGCAGTACTTC. Translated: CASSRVSSYEQYF.

The rearrangement joins TRBV6-5 to TRBJ2-7, with a weak D call TRBD2 (6 bases). Trimming removed 6 bases from V and 6 bases from J, with 15 bases in between. The CDR3 spans 13 residues. Germline values: CDR1 MNHEY, CDR2 SVGAGI. The CDR3 region is CASRPTGGREQYF. The CDR3 bases are TGTGCCAGCAGGCCAACCGGGGGACGCGAGCAGTACTTC.

The sample holds one count of this clone. The rearrangement joins TRBV13 to TRBJ1-1; TRBD1 might be the D (5 bases). Trimming stripped 0 bases from V and 4 bases from J, with 21 bases between. There are 18 residues in the CDR3. Per germline, CDR1 PRHDT and CDR2 FYEKMQ (reference sequence). CDR3 in DNA: TGTGCCAGCAGCTTAGGGGTAGGGTTTGGAGGGGTGGGCACTGAAGCTTTCTTT. It encodes CASSLGVGFGGVGTEAFF.

The chain links TRBV6-5 to TRBJ1-1, with D maybe TRBD1 (6 bases). The CDR3 length is 13 residues. The V end lost 7 bases, the J end lost 4 bases, and 13 bases lay between the germline ends. Germline CDR1 is MNHEY and CDR2 is SVGAGI. CDR3 sequence reads: CASIDRFGTEAFF. Here the CDR3 DNA reads TGTGCCAGCATCGACAGGTTTGGCACTGAAGCTTTCTTT.

This clone occurred a few times. This chain joins TRBV5-1 and TRBJ2-7; 11 bases match TRBD1. The CDR3 contains 15 residues. Trimming took 4 bases from V and 5 from J; bases not matched to a gene: 8. Germline CDR1 is SGHRS and CDR2 is YFSETQ. CDR3: CASSPGQGAYHEQYF. The CDR3 DNA is TGCGCCAGCAGCCCAGGACAGGGGGCTTACCACGAGCAGTACTTC. The variable domain in full, with the rest retrieved from reference TRBV5-1 and TRBJ2-7, is KAGVTQTPRYLIKTRGQQVTLSCSPISGHRSVSWYQQTPGQGLQFLFEYFSETQRNKGNFPGRFSGRQFSNSRSEMNVSTLELGDSALYLCASSPGQGAYHEQYFGPGTRLTVT.

The V gene is TRBV13, the J gene TRBJ2-7; 9 nucleotides match TRBD1. V gave up 7 bases and J gave up 2 bases; unmatched junction bases: 6. CDR1 and CDR2 from the germline V gene are PRHDT and FYEKMQ (reference sequence). This CDR3 is built from 14 residues. The CDR3: CASTRDRAAYEQYF. The DNA of the CDR3 is TGTGCCAGCACCCGGGACAGGGCGGCCTACGAGCAGTACTTC.

The chain joins TRBV5-4 to TRBJ2-5; 8 bases are shared with TRBD2. Germline CDR1 is SGHNT and CDR2 is YYREEE (reference sequence). The CDR3 totals 15 residues. The V segment lost 1 base and the J segment 4 bases; nucleotides outside the gene matches: 6. The CDR3 DNA follows: TGTGCCAGCAGCTTGAAAGCGGGAGCTGGAGAGACCCAGTACTTC. It translates to CASSLKAGAGETQYF.

V usage is TRBV7-8 and J usage is TRBJ2-7, with D possibly matching TRBD1 (5 bases). Trimming took off 5 bases at V and 0 bases at J, with 17 bases between the two ends. Germline CDR1 and CDR2: SGHVS and FQNEAQ. CDR3 length: 16 amino acids. CDR3 sequence (DNA): TGTGCCAGCAGCACCAGGCGCATGGGGCCCTCCTACGAGCAGTACTTC. The encoded protein is CASSTRRMGPSYEQYF.

The chain recombines TRBV18 with TRBJ1-2; maybe TRBD1 (6 bases). Looked up from germline, CDR1 is KGHSH and CDR2 is LQKENI. This CDR3 region has 15 residues. V was cut by 3 bases and J by 4 bases, with 15 bases left in between. CDR3 amino acids: CASSPYTRGGYGYTF. The CDR3 coding sequence is TGTGCCAGCTCACCTTATACCAGGGGCGGCTATGGCTACACCTTC.

For this clone: In the same sample, other DNA sequences code for this CDR3. The J gene is TRBJ1-2, the V gene TRBV2; the D gene is possibly TRBD1 (6 bases). The CDR3 loop spans 13 amino acids. V was clipped by 1 base and J by 5 bases, with 8 bases between them. Germline V lookup: CDR1 SNHLY, CDR2 FYNNEI. DNA of the CDR3: TGTGCCAGCAGTGAAGGCAGGGGTTATGGCTACACCTTC. This codes for CASSEGRGYGYTF.

V and J are TRBV5-1 and TRBJ1-1; D may be TRBD1 (6 bases). V lost 3 bases to trimming and J lost 1 base, with 13 bases between them. The length of the CDR3 is 15 residues. The germline gives CDR1 SGHRS, CDR2 YFSETQ. CDR3 DNA: TGCGCCAGCAGCTCCATTAGGGGGGGGAACACTGAAGCTTTCTTT. Translating gives CASSSIRGGNTEAFF.

V gene TRBV2 combines with J gene TRBJ2-1, with 12 bases aligning to TRBD2. The germline gives CDR1 SNHLY, CDR2 FYNNEI. The CDR3 has 15 residues. V trimming: 6 bases; J trimming: 4 bases; junction bases outside the gene matches: 4. The CDR3 nucleotides are TGTGCCAGCAGACGGACTAGCGGGGCTTACAATGAGCAGTTCTTC. Protein product: CASRRTSGAYNEQFF.

In the case of this clone: Compared with germline, one end of the junction differs, possibly owing to a read error. The chain recombines TRBV30 with TRBJ2-7; D may match TRBD1 or TRBD2 (5 bases each). The CDR3 sequence is 11 residues long. The V gene's germline CDR1 is GTSNPN and CDR2 SVGIG (reference sequence). CDR3 nucleotides: TGTGCCTGGAGCGACCGGGACCAATCCAACTTC. Translation: CAWSDRDQSNF.

This clone was detected a few times. This chain uses TRBV9 with TRBJ1-2; no definite D call. The CDR3 covers 12 residues. Trimming removed 0 bases at V and 8 bases at J, with 8 bases between. Germline V gives CDR1 SGDLS, CDR2 YYNGEE. CDR3 in DNA: TGTGCCAGCAGCGTAGGTTCGGTCGGCTACACCTTC. Translation: CASSVGSVGYTF.

The gene calls are TRBV28 and TRBJ2-6; D is unresolved. The germline gives CDR1 MDHEN, CDR2 SYDVKM. CDR3 length: 13 residues. Trimming removed 2 bases at V and 10 bases at J, with 9 bases between. The CDR3 here is CASSLVKENVLTF. CDR3 nucleotides: TGTGCCAGCAGTTTAGTTAAGGAAAACGTCCTGACTTTC.

The rearrangement joins TRBV5-4 to TRBJ2-5; D remains unclear. The germline V gene has CDR1 SGHNT and CDR2 YYREEE (reference sequence). V was shortened by 0 bases and J by 2 bases, with 11 bases between the two germline ends. The CDR3 loop spans 15 amino acids. As DNA, the CDR3 is TGTGCCAGCAGCTTGGACGGCTACCTTCAAGAGACCCAGTACTTC. This translates into CASSLDGYLQETQYF.

The chain employs TRBV9 and TRBJ2-5, with D tentatively TRBD1 (6 bases). This CDR3 region has 15 residues. CDR1 and CDR2 from the germline V gene are SGDLS and YYNGEE. V lost 3 bases and J lost 5, with 17 bases in between. As DNA, the CDR3 is TGTGCCAGCAGCGGCGGTACAGGGTTTAGGGAGACCCAGTACTTC. Protein: CASSGGTGFRETQYF.

J is TRBJ1-5 and V is TRBV19, with D uncertain. Germline-derived CDR1 and CDR2 are LNHDA and SQIVND (reference sequence). The V end lost 9 bases, the J end lost 6 bases, and 15 bases lay between the germline ends. The CDR3 spans 13 residues. The DNA for the CDR3 is TGTGCCAGCCAAAGAGACCCCACTCAGCCCCAGCATTTT. This sequence encodes CASQRDPTQPQHF.

This clone was counted once. The chain links TRBV4-2 to TRBJ2-7, with 8 bases lining up with TRBD1. CDR1 is LGHNA and CDR2 is YNFKEQ in the germline V gene. V was pared by 4 bases and J by 5 bases, with 7 bases of the junction left unmatched. This CDR3 spans 14 amino acids. The CDR3 region is CASSLTQGANEQYF. Here the CDR3 DNA reads TGTGCCAGCAGCCTTACTCAGGGGGCCAACGAGCAGTACTTC.